This TCR beta chain was recorded in a study of blood T cell repertoires in COVID-19. Study information: From the United States, Italy and Spain came samples of acute and convalescent COVID-19.

Clones were sequenced by immunoSEQ multiplex PCR, and TCRdb holds only the in-frame ones, with some missing. The sample has about 86,000 clones, approximately 80% seen once. The CDR3 is 13 amino acids. V dropped 8 bases and J dropped 4; count of bases not matched to a gene: 4. This sequence joins TRBV12-3 or TRBV12-4 and TRBJ2-7, with 11 bases identical to TRBD2. The receptor comes from a woman of 80 years or more with active or convalescent COVID-19. The sequencing input was peripheral blood. Here the CDR3 DNA reads TGTGCCAGCTCGGGACTAGCGGCATACGAGCAGTACTTC. It yields the protein CASSGLAAYEQYF.